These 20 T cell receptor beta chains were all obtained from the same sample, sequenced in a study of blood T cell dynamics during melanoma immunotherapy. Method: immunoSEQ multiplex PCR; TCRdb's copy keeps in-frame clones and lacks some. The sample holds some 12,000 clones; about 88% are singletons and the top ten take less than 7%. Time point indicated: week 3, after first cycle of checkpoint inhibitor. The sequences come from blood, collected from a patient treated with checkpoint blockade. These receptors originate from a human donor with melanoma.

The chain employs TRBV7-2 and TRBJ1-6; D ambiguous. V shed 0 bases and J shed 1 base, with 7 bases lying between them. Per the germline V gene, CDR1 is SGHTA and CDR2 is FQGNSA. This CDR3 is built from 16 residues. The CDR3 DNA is TGTGCCAGCAGCTTAGCGAGGGAATCCTATAATTCACCCCTCCACTTT. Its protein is CASSLARESYNSPLHF.

The CDR3 is CASSEAAVGETQYF. CDR3 nucleotides: TGTGCCAGCAGTGAAGCGGCGGTCGGAGAGACCCAGTACTTC. J is TRBJ2-5 and V is TRBV6-1, with D hard to call. The CDR3 totals 14 residues. The germline V gene has CDR1 MNHNS and CDR2 SASEGT. The ends were cut back, 0 bases at V and 4 bases at J, with 9 bases in the middle.

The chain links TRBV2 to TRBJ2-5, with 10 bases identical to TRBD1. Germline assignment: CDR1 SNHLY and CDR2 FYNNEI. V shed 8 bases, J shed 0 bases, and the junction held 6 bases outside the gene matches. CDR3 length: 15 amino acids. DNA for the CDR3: TGTGCCAGCGGGGGGGACAGGGGCTACCAAGAGACCCAGTACTTC. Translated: CASGGDRGYQETQYF.

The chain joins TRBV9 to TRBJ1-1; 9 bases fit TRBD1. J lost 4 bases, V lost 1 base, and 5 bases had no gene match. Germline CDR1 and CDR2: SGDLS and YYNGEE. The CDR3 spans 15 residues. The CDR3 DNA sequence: TGTGCCAGCAGCGTAATCGGACAGGGGAGCACTGAAGCTTTCTTT. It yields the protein CASSVIGQGSTEAFF. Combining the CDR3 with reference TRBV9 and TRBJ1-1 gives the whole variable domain DSGVTQTPKHLITATGQRVTLRCSPRSGDLSVYWYQQSLDQGLQFLIQYYNGEERAKGNILERFSAQQFPDLHSELNLSSLELGDSALYFCASSVIGQGSTEAFFGQGTRLTVV.

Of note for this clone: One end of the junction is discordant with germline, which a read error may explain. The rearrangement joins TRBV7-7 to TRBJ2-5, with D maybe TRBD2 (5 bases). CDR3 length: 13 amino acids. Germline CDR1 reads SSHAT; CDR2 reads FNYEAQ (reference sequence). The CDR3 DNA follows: TGTGCTAGCAGCCAAGACTATCAAGAGACCCAGTACTTC. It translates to CASSQDYQETQYF.

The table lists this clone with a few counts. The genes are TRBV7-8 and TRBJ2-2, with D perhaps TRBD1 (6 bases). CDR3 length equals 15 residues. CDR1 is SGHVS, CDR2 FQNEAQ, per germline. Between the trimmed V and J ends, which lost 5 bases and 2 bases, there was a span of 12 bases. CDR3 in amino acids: CASSHRDTNTGELFF. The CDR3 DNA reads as TGTGCCAGCAGCCACCGGGACACCAACACCGGGGAGCTGTTTTTT.

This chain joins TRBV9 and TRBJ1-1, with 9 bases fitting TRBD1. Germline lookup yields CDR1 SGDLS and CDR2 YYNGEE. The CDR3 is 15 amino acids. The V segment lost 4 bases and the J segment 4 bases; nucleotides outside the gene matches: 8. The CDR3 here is CASSILTGGVTEAFF. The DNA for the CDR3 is TGTGCCAGCAGCATATTGACAGGGGGAGTCACTGAAGCTTTCTTT.

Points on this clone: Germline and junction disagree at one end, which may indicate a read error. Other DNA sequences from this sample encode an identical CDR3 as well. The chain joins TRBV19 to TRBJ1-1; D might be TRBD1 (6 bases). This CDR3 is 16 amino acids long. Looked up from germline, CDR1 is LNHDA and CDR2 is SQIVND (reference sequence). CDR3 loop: CASSRPWTAGNTEAFF. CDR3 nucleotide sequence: TGTGCCAGTAGTAGGCCTTGGACAGCTGGGAACACTGAAGCCTTCTTT.

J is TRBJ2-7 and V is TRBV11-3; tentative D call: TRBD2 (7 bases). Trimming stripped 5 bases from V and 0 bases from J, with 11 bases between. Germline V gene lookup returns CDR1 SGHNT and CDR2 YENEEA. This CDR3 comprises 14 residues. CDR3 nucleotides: TGTGCCAGCAGCCTCGGGGGGCTCTCCTACGAGCAGTACTTC. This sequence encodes CASSLGGLSYEQYF.

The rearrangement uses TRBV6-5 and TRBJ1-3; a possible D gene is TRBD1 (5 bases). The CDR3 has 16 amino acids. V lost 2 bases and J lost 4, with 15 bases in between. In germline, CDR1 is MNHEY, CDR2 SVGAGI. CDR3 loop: CASSYGGAGKGNTIYF. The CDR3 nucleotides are TGTGCCAGCAGTTACGGTGGGGCAGGAAAAGGAAACACCATATATTTT.

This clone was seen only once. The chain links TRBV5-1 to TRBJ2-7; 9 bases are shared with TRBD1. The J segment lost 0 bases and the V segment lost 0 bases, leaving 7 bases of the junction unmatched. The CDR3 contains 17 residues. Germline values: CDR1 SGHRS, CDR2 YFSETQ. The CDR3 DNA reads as TGCGCCAGCAGCTTGGATAGGACAGGGGCCAGCTCCTACGAGCAGTACTTC. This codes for CASSLDRTGASSYEQYF.

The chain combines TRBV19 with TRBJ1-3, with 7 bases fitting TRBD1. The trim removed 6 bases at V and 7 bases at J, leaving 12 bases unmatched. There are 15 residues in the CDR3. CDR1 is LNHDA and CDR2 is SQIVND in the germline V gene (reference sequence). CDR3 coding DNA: TGTGCCAGTAGCGACCACAGGGGAAGAAGGAACACCATATATTTT. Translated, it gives CASSDHRGRRNTIYF.

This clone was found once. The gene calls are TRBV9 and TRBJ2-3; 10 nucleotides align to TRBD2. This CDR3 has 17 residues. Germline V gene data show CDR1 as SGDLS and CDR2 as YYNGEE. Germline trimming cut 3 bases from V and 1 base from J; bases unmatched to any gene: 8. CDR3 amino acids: CASSGSGGASGTDTQYF. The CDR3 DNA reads TGTGCCAGCAGCGGGAGCGGGGGGGCAAGTGGCACAGATACGCAGTATTTT.

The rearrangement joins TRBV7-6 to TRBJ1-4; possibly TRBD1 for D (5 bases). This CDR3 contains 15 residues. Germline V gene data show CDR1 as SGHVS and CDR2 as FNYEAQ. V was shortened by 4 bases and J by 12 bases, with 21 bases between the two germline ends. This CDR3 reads CASSSLTASKGELFF. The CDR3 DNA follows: TGTGCCAGCAGCTCATTGACAGCCTCCAAAGGAGAACTGTTTTTT.

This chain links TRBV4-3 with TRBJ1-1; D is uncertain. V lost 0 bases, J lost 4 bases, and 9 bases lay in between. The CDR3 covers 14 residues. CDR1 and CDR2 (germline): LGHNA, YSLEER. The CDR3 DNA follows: TGCGCCAGCAGCCAAGAGCCGGAGAGCACTGAAGCTTTCTTT. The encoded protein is CASSQEPESTEAFF.

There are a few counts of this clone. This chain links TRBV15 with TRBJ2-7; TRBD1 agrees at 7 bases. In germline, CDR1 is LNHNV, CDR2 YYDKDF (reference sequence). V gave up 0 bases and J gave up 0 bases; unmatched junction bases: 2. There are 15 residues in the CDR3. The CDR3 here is CATSRETGPSYEQYF. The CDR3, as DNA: TGTGCCACCAGCAGAGAGACAGGGCCCTCCTACGAGCAGTACTTC.

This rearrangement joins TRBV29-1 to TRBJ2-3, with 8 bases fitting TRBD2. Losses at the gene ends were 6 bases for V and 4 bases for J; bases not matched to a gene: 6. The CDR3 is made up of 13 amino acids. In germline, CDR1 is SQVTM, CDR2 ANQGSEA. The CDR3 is CSVDGLAADTQYF. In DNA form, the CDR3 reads TGCAGCGTGGACGGACTAGCCGCAGATACGCAGTATTTT.

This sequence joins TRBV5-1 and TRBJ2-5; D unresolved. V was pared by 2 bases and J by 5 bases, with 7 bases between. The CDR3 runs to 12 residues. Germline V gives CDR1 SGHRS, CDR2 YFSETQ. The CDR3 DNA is TGCGCCAGCAGCTTCGGAGAGGAGACCCAGTACTTC. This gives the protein CASSFGEETQYF.

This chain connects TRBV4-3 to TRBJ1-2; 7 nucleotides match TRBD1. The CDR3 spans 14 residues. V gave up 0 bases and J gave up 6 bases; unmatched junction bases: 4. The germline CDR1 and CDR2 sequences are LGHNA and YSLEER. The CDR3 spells CASSQDRGGDGYTF. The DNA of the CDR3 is TGCGCCAGCAGCCAAGACAGAGGGGGCGATGGCTACACCTTC.

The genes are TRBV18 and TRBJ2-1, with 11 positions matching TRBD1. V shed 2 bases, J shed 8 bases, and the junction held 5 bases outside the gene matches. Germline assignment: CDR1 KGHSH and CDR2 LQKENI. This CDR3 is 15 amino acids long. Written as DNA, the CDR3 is TGTGCCAGCTCACCATGGGGACAGGGGGGCGATGAGCAGTTCTTC. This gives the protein CASSPWGQGGDEQFF.